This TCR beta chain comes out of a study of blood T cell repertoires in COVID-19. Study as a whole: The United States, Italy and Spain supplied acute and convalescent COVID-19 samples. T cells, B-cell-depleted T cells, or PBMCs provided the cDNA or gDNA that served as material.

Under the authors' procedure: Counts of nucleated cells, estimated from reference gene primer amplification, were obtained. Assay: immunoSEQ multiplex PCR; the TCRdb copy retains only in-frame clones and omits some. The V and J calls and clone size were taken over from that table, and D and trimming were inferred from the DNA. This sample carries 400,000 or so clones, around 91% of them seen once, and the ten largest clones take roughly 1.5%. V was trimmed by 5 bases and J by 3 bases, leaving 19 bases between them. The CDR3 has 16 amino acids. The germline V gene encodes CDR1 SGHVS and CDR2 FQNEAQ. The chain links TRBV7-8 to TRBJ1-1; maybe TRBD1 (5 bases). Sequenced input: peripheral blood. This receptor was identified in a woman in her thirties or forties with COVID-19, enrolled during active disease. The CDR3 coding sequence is TGTGCCAGCAGCCCCCCTGGTCAGGGTCCGTACACTGAAGCTTTCTTT. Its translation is CASSPPGQGPYTEAFF.